This TCR beta chain was sequenced in a study of T cells in localized non-small cell lung cancer. Data came from immunoSEQ multiplex PCR; TCRdb stores just in-frame clones and leaves some out. The sample contains nearly 35,000 clones, almost 90% of which appear only once. Whole-study findings and limits: Longer overall survival associated with higher blood T cell density; shorter survival with higher adjacent-lung clonality. Exceeding tumor, uninvolved adjacent lung had the highest T cell clonality.

This clone was observed once. Its antigen is not known. The CDR3 runs 17 residues. The J segment lost 5 bases and the V segment lost 1 base, leaving 11 bases of the junction unmatched. The germline CDR1 and CDR2 sequences are LGHNA and YSLEER. Sequencing was performed on peripheral blood, taken before any cancer treatment. This clonotype was sampled from a woman aged 35 to 70 with stage I lung adenocarcinoma. V and J are TRBV4-3 and TRBJ2-3; 8 bases are shared with TRBD2. CDR3 DNA: TGCGCCAGCAGCCAAGGGCTTTTCGGGGGGGCAATAGATACGCAGTATTTT. This translates into CASSQGLFGGAIDTQYF.